A single sample is the source of the 29 T cell receptor beta chains below, sequenced in a study of blood T cell repertoires in COVID-19 (dated by TCRdb to between 2020 and 2021). The library was built by means of the immunoSEQ multiplex PCR assay. TCRdb mirrors the immuneACCESS table, restricted to in-frame sequences. Some clones are absent from its copies; in checked studies, under half trace to an unresolved V gene, and the reason for the others is unknown. This sample is represented by more than 50,000 clones; approximately 85% of them were singletons. The top ten clonotypes cover around 19% of the sample. The sample consisted of peripheral blood. The receptors were gathered from a human donor in a cohort sampled during active COVID-19.

The V and J genes are TRBV9 and TRBJ1-6, with TRBD1 matching over 9 bases. The CDR3 is made up of 16 amino acids. Germline trimming cut 3 bases from V and 3 bases from J; bases unmatched to any gene: 4. Germline CDR1 reads SGDLS; CDR2 reads YYNGEE. The CDR3 bases are TGTGCCAGCAGCGACTTGGGACAGGGCTATAATTCACCCCTCCACTTT. Amino acid sequence: CASSDLGQGYNSPLHF.

The V gene is TRBV27, the J gene TRBJ1-2; the D is unclear. The CDR3 extends over 14 amino acids. Trimming took 3 bases from V and 4 from J, leaving 12 bases between them. Germline V lookup: CDR1 MNHEY, CDR2 SMNVEV (reference sequence). The CDR3 sequence is CASSFVFGGYGYTF. CDR3 nucleotide sequence: TGTGCCAGCAGTTTTGTTTTTGGCGGCTATGGCTACACCTTC.

This clone occurred a few times. The rearrangement links TRBV5-1 to TRBJ2-1; 8 nucleotides align to TRBD2. V shed 3 bases, J shed 6 bases, and the junction held 11 bases outside the gene matches. Germline V gives CDR1 SGHRS, CDR2 YFSETQ. The CDR3 spans 16 residues. The CDR3, as DNA: TGCGCCAGCAGCTACTCCCCCCCTAGCGGGCTCAATGAGCAGTTCTTC. It encodes CASSYSPPSGLNEQFF.

This chain links TRBV3-1 (or the pseudogene TRBV3-2) with TRBJ2-1; TRBD2 agrees at 9 bases. Trimming cost V 4 bases and J 9 bases; bases outside gene matches: 7. Germline V gene lookup returns CDR1 LGHDT and CDR2 YNNKEL (reference sequence). The CDR3 is made up of 14 amino acids. CDR3 amino acids: CASSLGLAQGEQFF. The CDR3 DNA follows: TGTGCCAGCAGCCTGGGACTAGCTCAAGGTGAGCAGTTCTTC.

In nucleotides, the CDR3 is TGTGCCAGCAGCTCGACAGGCGGTTTAGGCTACACCTTC. This sequence encodes CASSSTGGLGYTF. This chain links TRBV7-6 with TRBJ1-2, with D perhaps matching TRBD1 (6 bases). V lost 4 bases to trimming and J lost 8 bases, with 14 bases between them. The CDR3 runs to 13 residues. The germline gives CDR1 SGHVS, CDR2 FNYEAQ.

The chain recombines TRBV3-1 (or the pseudogene TRBV3-2) with TRBJ1-4, with D maybe TRBD1 (6 bases). The CDR3 has 14 amino acids. Germline CDR1 reads LGHDT; CDR2 reads YNNKEL (reference sequence). Trimming shortened V by 6 bases and J by 4 bases, and 12 bases separated the two germline ends. CDR3 sequence (DNA): TGTGCCAGCAGTCTGGGACACCTTAATGAAAAACTGTTTTTT. This encodes CASSLGHLNEKLFF.

The chain is built from TRBV6-6 and TRBJ1-6, with a weak D call TRBD1 (5 bases). This CDR3 has 16 residues. V lost 6 bases and J 0 bases, leaving 12 bases between the germline ends. Germline assignment: CDR1 MNHNY and CDR2 SVGAGI (reference sequence). The CDR3 reads CASRGGSSSYNSPLHF. The CDR3, as DNA: TGTGCCAGCAGGGGGGGGTCGAGCTCCTATAATTCACCCCTCCACTTT.

The CDR3 sequence is CASSKSRGGVETQYF. For the CDR3, the DNA is TGTGCCAGTAGTAAGTCAAGAGGGGGCGTAGAGACCCAGTACTTC. The J gene is TRBJ2-5, the V gene TRBV19; 7 bases map to TRBD1. With V trimmed by 4 bases and J by 4 bases, 9 bases remained unmatched. This CDR3 contains 15 residues. The germline V gene has CDR1 LNHDA and CDR2 SQIVND (reference sequence).

V is TRBV24-1 and J is TRBJ1-1, with D tentatively TRBD1 (6 bases). The CDR3 contains 13 residues. With 4 bases removed from V and 8 bases from J, the gap between germline ends came to 13 bases. Germline V gene lookup returns CDR1 KGHDR and CDR2 SFDVKD. CDR3 nucleotides: TGTGCCACCAGTGACCCGACAGGTACCGAAGCTTTCTTT. Its protein product is CATSDPTGTEAFF.

The chain is built from TRBV5-1 and TRBJ1-2; the D is unclear. The CDR3 consists of 15 residues. V was pared by 5 bases and J by 4 bases, with 18 bases between. Germline V CDR1 and CDR2: SGHRS, YFSETQ. CDR3 protein: CASSPDPSSGYGYTF. The CDR3 bases are TGCGCCAGCAGTCCTGACCCAAGCTCGGGCTATGGCTACACCTTC.

CDR3 sequence: CASSLGGGNTDTQYF. The CDR3 region has the DNA TGTGCCAGCAGCTTAGGGGGGGGGAACACAGATACGCAGTATTTT. V and J are TRBV11-2 and TRBJ2-3; 7 bases map to TRBD2. This CDR3 spans 15 amino acids. Trimming cost V 1 base and J 2 bases; bases outside gene matches: 3. Germline assignment: CDR1 SGHAT and CDR2 FQNNGV.

The rearrangement joins TRBV7-2 to TRBJ2-3; 10 positions match TRBD2. With 2 bases clipped from V and 6 bases from J, the junction kept 2 bases outside the gene matches. Germline V gives CDR1 SGHTA, CDR2 FQGNSA. CDR3 length: 14 residues. The DNA of the CDR3 is TGTACCAGCAGCTTAACTAGCGGGGTTGATACGCAGTATTTT. It yields the protein CTSSLTSGVDTQYF.

Only one count was recorded for this clone. The chain has TRBV4-3 and TRBJ1-4; 7 bases agree with TRBD1. The CDR3 has 15 residues. Trimming removed 1 base from V and 5 bases from J; junction bases left unmatched: 4. Per the germline V gene, CDR1 is LGHNA and CDR2 is YSLEER. In nucleotides, the CDR3 is TGCGCCAGCAGCCAAGGAGACAGGGCCAATGAAAAACTGTTTTTT. Encoded protein: CASSQGDRANEKLFF.

The chain has TRBV4-3 and TRBJ1-6; TRBD1 might be the D (6 bases). The V gene lost 2 bases and the J gene lost 9 bases, with 14 bases spanning the gap. CDR3 length: 15 residues. The germline V gene encodes CDR1 LGHNA and CDR2 YSLEER. The CDR3 region has the DNA TGCGCCAGCAGCCAAAACACAGGGTTTCCTTCACCCCTCCACTTT. It is translated as CASSQNTGFPSPLHF.

The CDR3: CASSLAGSYNEQFF. In nucleotides, the CDR3 is TGCGCCAGCAGCTTGGCAGGATCCTACAATGAGCAGTTCTTC. The chain links TRBV5-1 to TRBJ2-1; no clear D. Trimming stripped 0 bases from V and 1 base from J, with 5 bases between. The CDR3 has 14 amino acids. Germline V gene data show CDR1 as SGHRS and CDR2 as YFSETQ.

The rearrangement joins TRBV18 to TRBJ1-2, with 11 bases matching TRBD1. The trim removed 3 bases at V and 7 bases at J, leaving 4 bases unmatched. The CDR3 totals 14 residues. Germline CDR1 reads KGHSH; CDR2 reads LQKENI. The CDR3 sequence is CASSPGQGASGYTF. The CDR3 region has the DNA TGTGCCAGCTCACCCGGACAGGGGGCTAGTGGCTACACCTTC.

V is TRBV12-3 or TRBV12-4 and J is TRBJ1-1; D remains ambiguous. The length of the CDR3 is 13 residues. The V and J ends lost 3 bases and 4 bases respectively, with 9 bases between them. The CDR3 DNA is TGTGCCAGCAGTTTCGGGTGGAGCACTGAAGCTTTCTTT. Its protein product is CASSFGWSTEAFF.

The V call is TRBV9, the J call TRBJ2-1, with D maybe TRBD1 (6 bases). Trimming removed 3 bases at V and 0 bases at J, with 13 bases between. The CDR3 runs 16 residues. Germline CDR1 and CDR2: SGDLS and YYNGEE. The CDR3 DNA follows: TGTGCCAGCAGCGAGACAGGACCGAGCTCCTACAATGAGCAGTTCTTC. This gives the protein CASSETGPSSYNEQFF.

The chain carries TRBV4-1 and TRBJ2-1, with 15 positions matching TRBD2. V lost 0 bases to trimming and J lost 9 bases; unmatched junction nucleotides: 12. The CDR3 spans 19 residues. The germline gives CDR1 MGHRA, CDR2 YSYEKL. The CDR3 loop reads CASSQDGRTSGGAVSEQFF. The DNA for the CDR3 is TGCGCCAGCAGCCAAGACGGAAGGACTAGCGGGGGGGCCGTCAGTGAGCAGTTCTTC.

The CDR3, as DNA: TGTGCCAGCTCACCAAGGGGCGGGGGGGCCGGAGCCTACGAGCAGTACTTC. Its protein is CASSPRGGGAGAYEQYF. The chain combines TRBV18 with TRBJ2-7; 9 nucleotides line up with TRBD2. The V segment lost 2 bases and the J segment 2 bases; nucleotides outside the gene matches: 10. The CDR3 is 17 residues long. The germline V gene encodes CDR1 KGHSH and CDR2 LQKENI.

The chain is built from TRBV5-1 and TRBJ2-1, with a tentative D call TRBD1 (6 bases). This CDR3 contains 15 residues. Trimming removed 0 bases from V and 1 base from J, with 8 bases in between. Germline V gene lookup returns CDR1 SGHRS and CDR2 YFSETQ. CDR3 DNA sequence: TGCGCCAGCAGCTTGGGCCAGGGGTCCTACAATGAGCAGTTCTTC. It is translated as CASSLGQGSYNEQFF.

The chain links TRBV7-8 to TRBJ1-4, with 12 bases aligning to TRBD1. Germline V gene lookup returns CDR1 SGHVS and CDR2 FQNEAQ. J gave up 8 bases and V 7 bases, and 14 bases lay outside the gene matches. This CDR3 has 17 amino acids. CDR3 region: CASTRGTGGVMLEKLFF. CDR3 sequence (DNA): TGTGCCAGCACTCGGGGGACAGGGGGCGTTATGTTGGAAAAACTGTTTTTT.

V and J are TRBV5-8 and TRBJ1-2; the D is unclear. This CDR3 contains 13 residues. Germline V gene data show CDR1 as SGHTS and CDR2 as YDEGEE. Trimming took off 2 bases at V and 8 bases at J, with 13 bases between the two ends. The DNA for the CDR3 is TGTGCCAGCAGCTTTCGACCTCCCGGGGGCTACACCTTC. Its translation is CASSFRPPGGYTF.

The chain carries TRBV24-1 and TRBJ1-2; 10 bases are a match to TRBD1. This CDR3 contains 14 residues. The ends lost 4 bases at V and 4 bases at J; junction bases unmatched: 2. CDR1 and CDR2 from the germline V gene are KGHDR and SFDVKD. The CDR3 region has the DNA TGTGCCACCAGTGACCGGACAGGGGGCTATGGCTACACCTTC. As protein: CATSDRTGGYGYTF.

The gene calls are TRBV9 and TRBJ1-2, with a tentative D call TRBD1 (5 bases). Germline V gives CDR1 SGDLS, CDR2 YYNGEE. Trimming took off 0 bases at V and 8 bases at J, with 8 bases between the two ends. The CDR3 length is 12 residues. DNA for the CDR3: TGTGCCAGCAGCGTAGATTGGGGCGGCTACACCTTC. Its translation: CASSVDWGGYTF.

The chain recombines TRBV7-8 with TRBJ2-7; 8 positions match TRBD2. Unmatched junction bases numbered 5, after V lost 3 bases and J lost 4 bases. Germline CDR1 SGHVS, CDR2 FQNEAQ. The CDR3 sequence is 14 residues long. CDR3 sequence: CASSFRRGGYEQYF. CDR3 nucleotide sequence: TGTGCCAGCAGCTTTAGGCGCGGGGGGTACGAGCAGTACTTC.

The V call is TRBV5-4, the J call TRBJ1-6; 9 bases are shared with TRBD1. Germline V lookup: CDR1 SGHNT, CDR2 YYREEE (reference sequence). The V and J ends lost 5 bases and 6 bases, in that order; junction bases with no gene match: 3. CDR3 length: 14 amino acids. CDR3: CASSRDRANSPLHF. The CDR3 region has the DNA TGTGCCAGCAGTCGGGACAGGGCTAATTCACCCCTCCACTTT.

The chain combines TRBV9 with TRBJ2-1; TRBD2 matches at 9 bases. The V segment lost 4 bases and the J segment 7 bases; nucleotides outside the gene matches: 9. The length of the CDR3 is 15 residues. The germline gives CDR1 SGDLS, CDR2 YYNGEE. CDR3 sequence (DNA): TGTGCCAGCAGCCGACCGGGACTAGCCTCAAATGAGCAGTTCTTC. It encodes CASSRPGLASNEQFF. Supplemented by reference TRBV9 and TRBJ2-1, the full variable domain reads DSGVTQTPKHLITATGQRVTLRCSPRSGDLSVYWYQQSLDQGLQFLIQYYNGEERAKGNILERFSAQQFPDLHSELNLSSLELGDSALYFCASSRPGLASNEQFFGPGTRLTVL.

This clone was detected only once. This chain uses TRBV7-7 with TRBJ2-7; D is possibly TRBD1 (5 bases). There are 15 residues in the CDR3. Trimming stripped 5 bases from V and 4 bases from J, with 18 bases between. Germline V CDR1 and CDR2: SSHAT, FNYEAQ (reference sequence). For the CDR3, the DNA is TGTGCCAGCAGCCCTCCCATTGGGGCCCCGTACGAGCAGTACTTC. Amino acids: CASSPPIGAPYEQYF.